Following are 13 T cell receptor beta chains from one sample sequenced in a study of CD8+CD57+ T cells in acquired aplastic anemia. The template used for profiling TCR beta VDJ and CDR3 was genomic DNA. TCRdb used MiXCR to reprocess the reads, holding one entry per CDR3 protein. The profile covers 180,000 or so distinct CDR3 sequences, with approximately 48% appearing a single time and roughly 1.8% taken by the ten largest. All sequencing subjects had displayed CD8+CD57+ cell expansion on flow cytometry. Material for sequencing was sorted CD4+, CD8+, or CD8+CD57+ T cells (not recorded which) from PBMCs. The source of these receptors is a human donor with aplastic anemia.

This clonotype was recorded at least ten times. The J gene is TRBJ2-7, the V gene TRBV5-5; D is unresolved. The V gene's germline CDR1 is SGHKS and CDR2 YYEKEE (reference sequence). The length of the CDR3 is 13 residues. The V end was cut by 0 bases, the J end by 3 bases, with 7 bases between. CDR3 sequence: CASSLVIHYEQYF. The CDR3 coding sequence is TGTGCCAGCAGCTTGGTTATTCACTACGAGCAGTACTTC.

This chain uses TRBV19 with TRBJ2-5, with D possibly TRBD1 on 5 matching bases. The V gene's germline CDR1 is LNHDA and CDR2 SQIVND (reference sequence). Trimming left V 3 bases short and J 4 bases short, with 9 bases between. The CDR3 has 13 amino acids. This CDR3 is CASSMGRGETQYF. The CDR3 DNA is TGTGCCAGTAGTATGGGTAGGGGAGAGACCCAGTACTTC. Filled out from reference TRBV19 and TRBJ2-5, the complete variable domain reads DGGITQSPKYLFRKEGQNVTLSCEQNLNHDAMYWYRQDPGQGLRLIYYSQIVNDFQKGDIAEGYSVSREKKESFPLTVTSAQKNPTAFYLCASSMGRGETQYFGPGTRLLVL.

In this sample, this clonotype turned up once. This chain links TRBV7-9 with TRBJ1-2; D gene uncertain. The V gene lost 6 bases and the J gene lost 6 bases, with 14 bases spanning the gap. Germline V CDR1 and CDR2: SEHNR, FQNEAQ (reference sequence). CDR3 size: 13 residues. CDR3 in amino acids: CASSFHSVNGYTF. CDR3 DNA sequence: TGTGCCAGCAGTTTCCATTCGGTTAATGGCTACACCTTC.

The CDR3 sequence: CATSDRDRAGYTF. CDR3 sequence (DNA): TGTGCCACCAGTGACCGGGACAGGGCCGGCTACACCTTC. The chain links TRBV24-1 to TRBJ1-2; 9 positions match TRBD1. With 4 bases clipped from V and 8 bases from J, the junction kept 4 bases outside the gene matches. Per germline, CDR1 KGHDR and CDR2 SFDVKD. This CDR3 is 13 amino acids long.

This clonotype was observed a few times. The rearrangement joins TRBV19 to TRBJ2-7, with D possibly TRBD1 on 7 matching bases. V gave up 9 bases and J gave up 3 bases, with 18 bases separating them. Germline V lookup: CDR1 LNHDA, CDR2 SQIVND (reference sequence). This CDR3 is 14 amino acids long. As DNA, the CDR3 is TGTGCCAGCTCCGGGACAGCGGGCGGCTACGAGCAGTACTTC. Translation gives CASSGTAGGYEQYF.

About this clonotype itself: The CDR3 does not close with the conserved phenylalanine or tryptophan, likely indicating a read error. J is TRBJ1-1 and V is TRBV6-1; D uncertain. Germline values: CDR1 MNHNS, CDR2 SASEGT. Trimming removed 6 bases from V and 0 bases from J, with 11 bases in between. CDR3 length: 14 amino acids. DNA for the CDR3: TGTGCCAGCAGACTGGACGGTCTGAACACTGAAGCTTTCTCT. This gives the protein CASRLDGLNTEAFS.

In its sample, this clonotype was seen many times. The chain has TRBV18 and TRBJ2-7; TRBD1 might be the D (5 bases). Germline V gene lookup returns CDR1 KGHSH and CDR2 LQKENI. V gave up 2 bases and J gave up 6 bases, with 17 bases separating them. The CDR3 is made up of 15 amino acids. The CDR3 DNA reads as TGTGCCAGCTCACCAAGGCATCAGGGTCAGGGCGAGCAGTACTTC. Translated, it gives CASSPRHQGQGEQYF.

This clonotype was seen at least ten times. The chain carries TRBV2 and TRBJ1-4; no clear D gene. The CDR3 extends over 13 amino acids. Germline lookup yields CDR1 SNHLY and CDR2 FYNNEI. V gave up 7 bases and J gave up 3 bases, with 9 bases separating them. CDR3 amino acids: CASNSKSNEKLFF. The CDR3 DNA reads TGTGCCAGCAATTCTAAATCTAATGAAAAACTGTTTTTT.

The chain has TRBV7-8 and TRBJ2-5; TRBD2 might be the D (5 bases). The germline V and J ends were trimmed by 1 base and 6 bases, with 15 bases remaining between them. This CDR3 comprises 15 residues. The germline V gene has CDR1 SGHVS and CDR2 FQNEAQ. CDR3 sequence (DNA): TGTGCCAGCAGCTTAGTTGACCGCCGAGGGAAGACCCAGTACTTC. It yields the protein CASSLVDRRGKTQYF.

This clonotype was observed at least ten times. The chain links TRBV20-1 to TRBJ2-5; D is unresolved. CDR3 length equals 15 residues. V gave up 0 bases and J gave up 5 bases, with 16 bases separating them. Per germline, CDR1 DFQATT and CDR2 SNEGSKA (reference sequence). CDR3 residues: CSARDVPDKGETQYF. Written as DNA, the CDR3 is TGCAGTGCTAGAGATGTCCCCGACAAAGGGGAGACCCAGTACTTC.

There are many counts of this clonotype. J is TRBJ2-3 and V is TRBV5-1; TRBD1 matches at 7 bases. The V and J ends lost 4 bases and 0 bases, in that order; junction bases with no gene match: 2. Germline-derived CDR1 and CDR2 are SGHRS and YFSETQ. The CDR3 runs to 14 residues. This CDR3 reads CASSRGPSTDTQYF. The CDR3 DNA is TGCGCCAGCAGCAGGGGGCCTAGCACAGATACGCAGTATTTT.

The rearrangement links TRBV15 to TRBJ1-3; D unresolved. V lost 7 bases, J lost 4 bases, and 8 bases lay in between. CDR1 is LNHNV, CDR2 YYDKDF, per germline (reference sequence). The CDR3 length is 12 residues. The CDR3 bases are TGTGCCACCACCAATTTCGGAAACACCATATATTTT. The encoded protein is CATTNFGNTIYF.

Many counts were recorded for this clonotype. V and J are TRBV7-6 and TRBJ1-1, with D possibly TRBD1 on 6 matching bases. Germline lookup yields CDR1 SGHVS and CDR2 FNYEAQ. CDR3 length: 17 residues. The V gene lost 1 base and the J gene lost 1 base, with 16 bases spanning the gap. The CDR3 nucleotides are TGTGCCAGCAGCTTAGTAGCTGTCGGGACATCGAACACTGAAGCTTTCTTT. It yields the protein CASSLVAVGTSNTEAFF.